The 15 T cell receptor beta chains listed next were all sequenced from one sample in a study of a mutant IDH1 vaccine in newly diagnosed glioma. Antigens for these TCRs are unknown. The time point is: week 47, end of study. Vaccine doses each comprised 300 ug of mutant IDH1 20-mer peptide, with topical imiquimod. Here immunoSEQ multiplex PCR was the method, and the copy in TCRdb shows in-frame clones only, minus some. The table records roughly 30,000 clones, about 80% of them present only once. The sample in question was PBMCs, obtained from a glioma patient whose treatment included an IDH1 peptide vaccine. Source of these receptors: a man younger than 45 with glioma.

V usage is TRBV11-2 and J usage is TRBJ2-2; D remains unclear. Germline V gives CDR1 SGHAT, CDR2 FQNNGV. This CDR3 is 13 amino acids long. V gave up 1 base and J gave up 6 bases, with 6 bases separating them. CDR3 coding DNA: TGTGCCAGCAGCTTAGTTCGGGCCGGGGAGCTGTTTTTT. This codes for CASSLVRAGELFF.

The chain recombines TRBV7-2 with TRBJ2-3; no definite D call. Trimming cost V 5 bases and J 7 bases, with 7 bases left between them. The CDR3 covers 11 residues. CDR1 and CDR2 (germline): SGHTA, FQGNSA. In DNA form, the CDR3 reads TGTGCCAGCAGCAACCGGAATACGCAGTATTTT. Encoded protein: CASSNRNTQYF.

J is TRBJ1-6 and V is TRBV6-5; D gene ambiguous. Germline V CDR1 and CDR2: MNHEY, SVGAGI. This CDR3 is built from 15 residues. V was trimmed by 4 bases and J by 8 bases, leaving 15 bases between them. This CDR3 reads CASSLVGQTYSPLHF. In DNA, the CDR3 is TGTGCCAGCAGTTTGGTAGGGCAAACTTATTCACCCCTCCACTTT.

The chain employs TRBV5-1 and TRBJ1-6; D is unresolved. V gave up 0 bases and J gave up 5 bases, with 6 bases separating them. The CDR3 has 14 residues. Germline V gene lookup returns CDR1 SGHRS and CDR2 YFSETQ. The CDR3 reads CASSLEPNNSPLHF. Here the CDR3 DNA reads TGCGCCAGCAGCTTGGAACCAAATAATTCACCCCTCCACTTT.

This chain uses TRBV13 with TRBJ1-1, with TRBD1 as a possible D gene (5 bases). Germline V gives CDR1 PRHDT, CDR2 FYEKMQ (reference sequence). V was shortened by 4 bases and J by 1 base, with 10 bases between the two germline ends. This CDR3 spans 14 amino acids. The CDR3 loop reads CASSSREGNTEAFF. Written as DNA, the CDR3 is TGTGCCAGCAGCTCCAGGGAAGGGAACACTGAAGCTTTCTTT.

The V and J genes are TRBV18 and TRBJ2-5, with 8 bases fitting TRBD2. The trim removed 2 bases at V and 1 base at J, leaving 0 bases unmatched. The CDR3 extends over 14 amino acids. Germline V gives CDR1 KGHSH, CDR2 LQKENI. This CDR3 reads CASSPAGGQETQYF. CDR3 in DNA: TGTGCCAGCTCACCAGCGGGGGGCCAAGAGACCCAGTACTTC.

The chain carries TRBV19 and TRBJ2-5; D is possibly TRBD2 (5 bases). V was shortened by 3 bases and J by 4 bases, with 12 bases between the two germline ends. The CDR3 has 14 amino acids. Germline loops: CDR1 LNHDA, CDR2 SQIVND (reference sequence). The CDR3 nucleotides read TGTGCCAGTAGTATCGGGCGGGTCCCAGAGACCCAGTACTTC. This gives the protein CASSIGRVPETQYF.

The V and J genes are TRBV5-1 and TRBJ2-7; D gene ambiguous. The V and J ends lost 5 bases and 3 bases respectively, with 18 bases between them. From germline, CDR1 is SGHRS and CDR2 YFSETQ. This CDR3 has 15 amino acids. The CDR3 region is CASSPPDRDHYEQYF. In nucleotides, the CDR3 is TGCGCCAGCAGTCCCCCGGACCGTGATCACTACGAGCAGTACTTC.

The chain combines TRBV2 with TRBJ2-2; a possible D gene is TRBD2 (5 bases). Trimming stripped 4 bases from V and 8 bases from J, with 14 bases between. Looked up from germline, CDR1 is SNHLY and CDR2 is FYNNEI. The CDR3 covers 14 residues. The CDR3 loop is CASSVEGTLGELFF. CDR3 bases: TGTGCCAGCAGTGTAGAGGGCACGCTGGGGGAGCTGTTTTTT. Full variable domain (missing parts from reference TRBV2 and TRBJ2-2): EPEVTQTPSHQVTQMGQEVILRCVPISNHLYFYWYRQILGQKVEFLVSFYNNEISEKSEIFDDQFSVERPDGSNFTLKIRSTKLEDSAMYFCASSVEGTLGELFFGEGSRLTVL.

V and J are TRBV7-2 and TRBJ2-3; 9 bases are shared with TRBD2. In germline, CDR1 is SGHTA, CDR2 FQGNSA. The CDR3 has 15 amino acids. The J segment lost 1 base and the V segment lost 2 bases, leaving 1 base of the junction unmatched. The chain's CDR3 is CASSLKRGGTDTQYF. The DNA of the CDR3 is TGTGCCAGCAGCTTAAAGCGGGGGGGCACAGATACGCAGTATTTT.

This sequence joins TRBV7-8 and TRBJ1-1; D unclear. Germline V gives CDR1 SGHVS, CDR2 FQNEAQ. This CDR3 has 14 amino acids. The V gene lost 0 bases and the J gene lost 0 bases, with 5 bases spanning the gap. The CDR3: CASSLAYLNTEAFF. In nucleotides, the CDR3 is TGTGCCAGCAGCTTAGCATACTTGAACACTGAAGCTTTCTTT.

J is TRBJ2-5 and V is TRBV5-1; 11 bases are a match to TRBD2. The CDR3 is 17 amino acids. The germline V gene has CDR1 SGHRS and CDR2 YFSETQ. The trim removed 4 bases at V and 4 bases at J, leaving 12 bases unmatched. The CDR3 DNA follows: TGCGCCAGCAGCCTGACTAGCGGGGCCCCGCGAGCAGAGACCCAGTACTTC. Protein sequence: CASSLTSGAPRAETQYF.

CDR3 coding DNA: TGTGCCACCAGCAGAGATTTCGAGAACACTGAAGCTTTCTTT. Its translation is CATSRDFENTEAFF. V gene TRBV15 combines with J gene TRBJ1-1; D call uncertain. The V gene's germline CDR1 is LNHNV and CDR2 YYDKDF (reference sequence). The CDR3 is 14 residues long. The V end was cut by 0 bases, the J end by 1 base, with 6 bases between.

The chain joins TRBV6-5 to TRBJ2-7, with D possibly being TRBD1 (7 bases). V lost 6 bases and J lost 2, with 14 bases in between. The CDR3 runs 14 residues. CDR1 is MNHEY, CDR2 SVGAGI, per germline. The CDR3 is CASRAGQKAYEQYF. In nucleotides, the CDR3 is TGTGCCAGCAGGGCGGGACAGAAGGCCTACGAGCAGTACTTC.

This rearrangement joins TRBV14 to TRBJ2-1; D uncertain. The V and J ends lost 2 bases and 4 bases respectively, with 3 bases between them. The CDR3 length is 12 residues. Germline V gene sequence: CDR1 SGHDN, CDR2 FVKESK. CDR3 sequence (DNA): TGTGCCAGCAGCCAATGGTACAATGAGCAGTTCTTC. Encoded protein: CASSQWYNEQFF.